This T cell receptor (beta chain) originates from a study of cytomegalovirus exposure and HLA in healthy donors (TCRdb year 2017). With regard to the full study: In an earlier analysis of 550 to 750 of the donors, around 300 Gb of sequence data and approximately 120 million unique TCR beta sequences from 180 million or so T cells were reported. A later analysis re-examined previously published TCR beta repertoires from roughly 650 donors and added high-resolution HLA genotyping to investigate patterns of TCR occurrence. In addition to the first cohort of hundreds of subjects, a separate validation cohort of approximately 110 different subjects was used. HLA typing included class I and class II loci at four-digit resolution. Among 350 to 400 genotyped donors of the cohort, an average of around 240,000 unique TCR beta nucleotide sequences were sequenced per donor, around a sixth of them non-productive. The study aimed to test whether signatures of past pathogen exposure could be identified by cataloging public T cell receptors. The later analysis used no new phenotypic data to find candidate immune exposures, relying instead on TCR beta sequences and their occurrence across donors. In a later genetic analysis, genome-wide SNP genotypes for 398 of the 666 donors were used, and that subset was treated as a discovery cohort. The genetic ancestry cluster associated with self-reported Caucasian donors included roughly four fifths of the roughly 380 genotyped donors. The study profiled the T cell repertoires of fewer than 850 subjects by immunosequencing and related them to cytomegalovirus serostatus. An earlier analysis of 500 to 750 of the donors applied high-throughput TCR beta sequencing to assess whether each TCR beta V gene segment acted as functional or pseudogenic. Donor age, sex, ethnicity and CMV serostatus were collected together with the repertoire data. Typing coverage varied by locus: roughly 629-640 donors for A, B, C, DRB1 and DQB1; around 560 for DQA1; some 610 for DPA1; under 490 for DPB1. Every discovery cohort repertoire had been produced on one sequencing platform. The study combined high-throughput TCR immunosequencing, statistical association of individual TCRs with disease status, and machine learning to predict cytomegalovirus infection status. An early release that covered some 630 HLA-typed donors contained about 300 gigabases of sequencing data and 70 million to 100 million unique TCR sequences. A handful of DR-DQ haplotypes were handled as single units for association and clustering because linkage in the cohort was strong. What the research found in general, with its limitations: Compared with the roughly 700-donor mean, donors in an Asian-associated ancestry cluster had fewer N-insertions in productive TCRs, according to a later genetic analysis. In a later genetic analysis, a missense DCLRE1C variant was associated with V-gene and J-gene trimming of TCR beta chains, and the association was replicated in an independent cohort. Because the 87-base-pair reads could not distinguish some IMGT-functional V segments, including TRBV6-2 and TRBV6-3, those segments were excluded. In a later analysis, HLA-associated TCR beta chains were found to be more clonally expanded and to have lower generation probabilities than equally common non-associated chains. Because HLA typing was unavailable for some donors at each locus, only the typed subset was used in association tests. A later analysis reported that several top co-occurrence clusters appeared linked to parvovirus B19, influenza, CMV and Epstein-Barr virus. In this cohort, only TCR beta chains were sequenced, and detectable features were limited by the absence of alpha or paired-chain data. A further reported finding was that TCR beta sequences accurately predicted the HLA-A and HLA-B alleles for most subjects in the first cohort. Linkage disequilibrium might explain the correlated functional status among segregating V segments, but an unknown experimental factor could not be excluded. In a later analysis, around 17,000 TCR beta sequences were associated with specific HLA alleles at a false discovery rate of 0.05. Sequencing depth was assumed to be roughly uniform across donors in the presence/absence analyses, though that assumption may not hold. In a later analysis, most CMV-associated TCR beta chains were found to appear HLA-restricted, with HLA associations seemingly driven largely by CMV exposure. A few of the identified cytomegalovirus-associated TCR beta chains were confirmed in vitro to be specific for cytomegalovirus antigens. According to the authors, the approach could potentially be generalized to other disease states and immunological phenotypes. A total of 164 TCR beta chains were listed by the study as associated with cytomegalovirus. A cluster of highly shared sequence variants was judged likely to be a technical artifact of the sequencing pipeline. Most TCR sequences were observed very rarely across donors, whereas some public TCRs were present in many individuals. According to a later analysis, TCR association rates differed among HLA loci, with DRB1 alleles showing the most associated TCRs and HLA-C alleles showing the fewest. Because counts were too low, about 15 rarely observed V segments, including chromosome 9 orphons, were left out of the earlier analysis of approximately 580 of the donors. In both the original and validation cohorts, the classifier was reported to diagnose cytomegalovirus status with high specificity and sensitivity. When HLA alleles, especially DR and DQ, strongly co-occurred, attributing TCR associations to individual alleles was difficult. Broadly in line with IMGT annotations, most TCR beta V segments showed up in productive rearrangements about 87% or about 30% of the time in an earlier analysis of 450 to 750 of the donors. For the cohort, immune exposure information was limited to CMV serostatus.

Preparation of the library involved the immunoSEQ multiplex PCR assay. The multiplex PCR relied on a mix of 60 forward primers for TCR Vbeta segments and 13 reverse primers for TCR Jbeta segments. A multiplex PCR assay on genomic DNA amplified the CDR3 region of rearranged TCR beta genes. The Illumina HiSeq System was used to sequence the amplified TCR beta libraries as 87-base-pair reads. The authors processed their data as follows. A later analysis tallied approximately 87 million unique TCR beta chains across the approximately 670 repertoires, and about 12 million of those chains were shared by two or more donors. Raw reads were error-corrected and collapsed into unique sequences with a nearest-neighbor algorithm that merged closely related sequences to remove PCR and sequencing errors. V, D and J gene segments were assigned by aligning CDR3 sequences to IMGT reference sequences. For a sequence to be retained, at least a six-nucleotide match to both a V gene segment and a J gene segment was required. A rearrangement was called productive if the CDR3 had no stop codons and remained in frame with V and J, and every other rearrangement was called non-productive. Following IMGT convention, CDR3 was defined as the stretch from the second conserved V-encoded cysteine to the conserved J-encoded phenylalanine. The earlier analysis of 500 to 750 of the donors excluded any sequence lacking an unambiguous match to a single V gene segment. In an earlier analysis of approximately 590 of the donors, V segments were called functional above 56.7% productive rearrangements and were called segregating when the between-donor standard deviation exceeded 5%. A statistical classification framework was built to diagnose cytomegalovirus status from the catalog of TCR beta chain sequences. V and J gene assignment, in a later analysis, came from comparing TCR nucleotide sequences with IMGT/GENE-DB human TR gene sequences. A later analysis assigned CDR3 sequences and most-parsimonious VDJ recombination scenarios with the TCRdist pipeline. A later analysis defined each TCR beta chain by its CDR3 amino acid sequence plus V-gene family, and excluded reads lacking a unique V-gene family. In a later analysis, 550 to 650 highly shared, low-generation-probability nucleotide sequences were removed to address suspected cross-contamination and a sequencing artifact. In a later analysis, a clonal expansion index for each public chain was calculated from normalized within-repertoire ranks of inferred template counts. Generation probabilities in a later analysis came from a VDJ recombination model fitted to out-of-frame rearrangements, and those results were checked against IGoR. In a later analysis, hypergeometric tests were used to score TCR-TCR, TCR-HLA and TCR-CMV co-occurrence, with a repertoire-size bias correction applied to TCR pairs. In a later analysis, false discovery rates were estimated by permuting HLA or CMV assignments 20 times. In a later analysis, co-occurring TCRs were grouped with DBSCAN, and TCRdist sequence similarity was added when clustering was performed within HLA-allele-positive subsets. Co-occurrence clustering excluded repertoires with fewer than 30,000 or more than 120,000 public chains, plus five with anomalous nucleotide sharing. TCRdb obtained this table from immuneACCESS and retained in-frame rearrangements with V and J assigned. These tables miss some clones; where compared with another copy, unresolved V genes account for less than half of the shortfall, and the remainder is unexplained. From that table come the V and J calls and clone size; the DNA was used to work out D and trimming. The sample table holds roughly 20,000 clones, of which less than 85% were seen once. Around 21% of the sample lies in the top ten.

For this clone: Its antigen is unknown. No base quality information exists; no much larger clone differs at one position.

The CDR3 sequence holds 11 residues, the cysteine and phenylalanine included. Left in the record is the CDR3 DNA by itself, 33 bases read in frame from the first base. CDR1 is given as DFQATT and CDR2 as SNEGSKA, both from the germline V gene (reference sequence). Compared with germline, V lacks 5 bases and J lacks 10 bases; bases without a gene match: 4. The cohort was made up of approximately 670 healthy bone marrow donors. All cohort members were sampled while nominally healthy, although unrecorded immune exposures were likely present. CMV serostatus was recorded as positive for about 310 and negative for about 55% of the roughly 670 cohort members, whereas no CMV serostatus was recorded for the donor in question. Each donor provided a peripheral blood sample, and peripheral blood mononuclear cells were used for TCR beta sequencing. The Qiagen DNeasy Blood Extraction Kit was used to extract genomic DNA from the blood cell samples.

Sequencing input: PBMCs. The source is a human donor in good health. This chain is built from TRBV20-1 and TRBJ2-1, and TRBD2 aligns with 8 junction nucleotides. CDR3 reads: CSARLAREQFF. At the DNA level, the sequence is TGCAGTGCTCGACTAGCGAGGGAGCAGTTCTTC.